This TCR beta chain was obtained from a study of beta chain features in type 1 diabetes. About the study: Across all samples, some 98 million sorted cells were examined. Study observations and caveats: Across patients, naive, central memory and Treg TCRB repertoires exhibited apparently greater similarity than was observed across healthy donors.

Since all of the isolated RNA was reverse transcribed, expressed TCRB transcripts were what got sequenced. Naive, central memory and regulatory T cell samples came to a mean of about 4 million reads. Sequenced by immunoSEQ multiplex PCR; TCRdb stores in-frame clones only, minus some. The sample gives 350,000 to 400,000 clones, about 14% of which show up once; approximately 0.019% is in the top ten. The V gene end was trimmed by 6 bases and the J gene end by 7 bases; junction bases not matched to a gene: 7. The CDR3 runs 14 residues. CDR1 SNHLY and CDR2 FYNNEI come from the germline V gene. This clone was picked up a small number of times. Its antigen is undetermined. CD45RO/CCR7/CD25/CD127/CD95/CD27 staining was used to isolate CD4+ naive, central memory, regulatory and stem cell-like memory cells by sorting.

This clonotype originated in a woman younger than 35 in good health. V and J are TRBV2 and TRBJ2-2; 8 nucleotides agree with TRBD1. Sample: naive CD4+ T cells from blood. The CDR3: CASRIIRGLGELFF. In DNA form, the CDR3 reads TGTGCCAGCAGGATCATCAGGGGGCTCGGGGAGCTGTTTTTT.